This TCR beta chain is from a study of control samples from healthy donors and cancer patients. Trimming took 3 bases from V and 2 from J, leaving 17 bases between them. From germline, CDR1 is SQVTM and CDR2 ANQGSEA. The CDR3 spans 15 residues. The protocol was immunoSEQ multiplex PCR, while the TCRdb copy is restricted to in-frame clones and leaves out a portion. The sample yields about 410,000 clones, about nine tenths seen once. The sample taken for sequencing was PBMCs. The genes are TRBV29-1 and TRBJ2-7, with a weak D call TRBD1 (6 bases). The clonotype was recovered from a man in his forties or fifties with head and neck cancer. The CDR3 DNA sequence: TGCAGCGTTGAGACAGGTGATTTTTGGGCCTACGAGCAGTACTTC. Translation: CSVETGDFWAYEQYF.